The rows below give T cell receptor beta chains drawn from one sample of a study of blood T cells in healthy people across ages. MiXCR, applied by TCRdb to the 5' RACE reads, yields one record per CDR3 protein. The top ten clones hold about 27% of a sample with about 900,000 distinct CDR3 sequences, under 80% of them seen once. The sequenced sample consisted of blood. The receptors were gathered from a man aged 25 to 40 in good health. CDR3s include the opening cysteine and the closing phenylalanine or tryptophan. A D gene is named only where the DNA matches it firmly. Some rows mark clone size as missing; the rest say once, few, many or name a class of expanded clone.

TRBJ2-7,-,TRBV7-2,once,CASSLGGPSKEQYF,TGTGCCAGCAGCTTAGGGGGACCTAGTAAGGAGCAGTACTTC
TRBJ1-2,-,TRBV20-1,once,CSAPARGYTF,TGCAGTGCGCCCGCCCGTGGCTACACCTTC
TRBJ2-2,-,TRBV28,-,CASSFQFNTGELFF,TGTGCCAGCAGTTTTCAATTCAACACCGGGGAGCTGTTTTTT
TRBJ2-5,-,TRBV25-1,once,CASSDYTLGETQYF,TGTGCCAGCAGTGATTATACACTAGGGGAGACCCAGTACTTC
TRBJ2-7,-,TRBV20-1,-,CSAGGQRKYEQYF,TGCAGTGCTGGGGGACAACGAAAGTACGAGCAGTACTTC
TRBJ2-3,-,TRBV7-3,few,CASKEGGPKDTQYF,TGTGCCAGCAAGGAGGGGGGGCCCAAAGATACGCAGTATTTT
TRBJ1-2,-,TRBV28,-,CASTWGGRDYGYTF,TGTGCCAGCACCTGGGGAGGGCGCGACTATGGCTACACCTTC
TRBJ1-2,TRBD1,TRBV2,once,CATLTGEASNYGYTF,TGTGCCACCCTGACAGGGGAGGCCTCTAACTATGGCTACACCTTC
TRBJ1-4,TRBD1,TRBV7-6,few,CASSTLGYRGGEKLFF,TGTGCCAGCAGCACCCTTGGGTACAGGGGTGGTGAAAAACTGTTTTTT
TRBJ2-5,TRBD1,TRBV2,-,CASSEQQGAGETQYF,TGTGCCAGCAGTGAACAACAGGGGGCAGGAGAGACCCAGTACTTC
TRBJ2-5,-,TRBV28,-,CASSGEIQYF,TGTGCCAGCAGTGGGGAGATCCAGTACTTC
TRBJ2-7,TRBD2,TRBV7-2,-,CASSFVAGGFNEQYF,TGTGCCAGCAGCTTCGTAGCGGGGGGGTTTAACGAGCAGTACTTC
TRBJ1-1,-,TRBV9,-,CASSVAGLLTEAFF,TGTGCCAGCAGCGTAGCGGGACTCCTCACTGAAGCTTTCTTT
TRBJ1-4,TRBD1,TRBV6-5,once,CASSYSGQSPEKLFF,TGTGCCAGCAGTTACTCGGGACAGTCCCCCGAAAAACTGTTTTTT
TRBJ2-1,TRBD1,TRBV29-1,few,CSVVRQGLGEQFF,TGCAGCGTTGTGAGACAGGGTCTCGGTGAGCAGTTCTTC
TRBJ2-5,-,TRBV25-1,-,CASSETVGQETQYF,TGTGCCAGCAGTGAGACGGTGGGACAAGAGACCCAGTACTTC
TRBJ1-3,-,TRBV7-9,-,CASSSLESGNTIYF,TGTGCCAGCAGCTCACTGGAATCTGGAAACACCATATATTTT
TRBJ2-2,TRBD2,TRBV29-1,-,CSVDSGGGNTGELFF,TGCAGCGTTGACTCCGGCGGGGGGAACACCGGGGAGCTGTTTTTT
TRBJ2-3,TRBD2,TRBV12-3/TRBV12-4,-,CASNGRGGAVDTQYF,TGTGCCAGCAACGGGAGGGGGGGGGCAGTAGATACGCAGTATTTT
TRBJ2-7,-,TRBV28,-,CASSPGVPTGYEQYF,TGTGCCAGCAGCCCTGGTGTCCCGACGGGGTACGAGCAGTACTTC
TRBJ2-2,TRBD2,TRBV7-8,-,CASSSREGAKELFF,TGTGCCAGCAGCTCAAGGGAGGGAGCGAAAGAGCTGTTTTTT
TRBJ2-7,-,TRBV6-6,-,CATSNARGDYEQYF,TGTGCCACCTCCAACGCCAGGGGAGACTACGAGCAGTACTTC
TRBJ2-3,TRBD2,TRBV6-2/TRBV6-3,-,CASRLAGGSTDTQYF,TGTGCCAGCAGGCTAGCGGGGGGCAGCACAGATACGCAGTATTTT
TRBJ2-5,TRBD1,TRBV27,few,CASSNRGTGMETQYF,TGTGCCAGCAGTAACCGCGGGACAGGGATGGAGACCCAGTACTTC
TRBJ2-5,TRBD1,TRBV28,few,CASSTVLQGARETQYF,TGTGCCAGCAGCACCGTCCTTCAGGGGGCTAGGGAGACCCAGTACTTC
TRBJ2-7,TRBD2,TRBV20-1,-,CSARSETSGRVYEQYF,TGCAGTGCTAGATCCGAGACCAGCGGGAGGGTATACGAGCAGTACTTC
TRBJ2-1,-,TRBV29-1,-,CSVESSGFNERFF,TGCAGCGTTGAAAGTAGTGGTTTCAATGAGCGGTTCTTC
TRBJ2-1,TRBD2,TRBV20-1,-,CSARDLGGDNEQFF,TGCAGTGCTAGAGATCTTGGGGGGGACAATGAGCAGTTCTTC
TRBJ2-3,-,TRBV12-3/TRBV12-4,once,CASSAPEGDTQYF,TGTGCCAGCAGTGCCCCGGAAGGAGATACGCAGTATTTT
TRBJ1-5,-,TRBV9,-,CASSVSERSNQPQHF,TGTGCCAGCAGCGTTAGCGAGCGTAGCAATCAGCCCCAGCATTTT
TRBJ2-5,-,TRBV25-1,-,CASSDTRGGKTQYF,TGTGCCAGCAGTGATACCCGCGGAGGGAAGACCCAGTACTTC
TRBJ1-6,-,TRBV9,-,CASSVGTDNSPLHF,TGTGCCAGCAGCGTAGGGACAGATAATTCACCCCTCCACTTT
TRBJ2-1,-,TRBV20-1,-,CSARFLADLSSYNEQFF,TGCAGTGCTAGGTTTTTAGCTGACTTGAGCTCCTACAATGAGCAGTTCTTC
TRBJ2-7,TRBD2,TRBV28,many,CASSPSGGLRYEQYF,TGTGCCAGCAGTCCCTCGGGGGGGCTGAGGTACGAGCAGTACTTC
TRBJ2-5,-,TRBV18,-,CASSPDLGTQYF,TGTGCCAGCTCACCGGACCTCGGGACCCAGTACTTC
TRBJ2-1,-,TRBV9,few,CASSVDGGPYNEQFF,TGTGCCAGCAGCGTAGACGGGGGGCCCTACAATGAGCAGTTCTTC
TRBJ2-7,-,TRBV3-1,-,CASSQEIQSLWQYF,TGTGCCAGCAGCCAAGAAATACAGTCGCTATGGCAGTACTTC
TRBJ1-1,-,TRBV4-2,-,CASSQRQVSDTEAFF,TGTGCCAGCAGCCAAAGACAGGTTTCGGACACTGAAGCTTTCTTT
TRBJ2-1,-,TRBV28,few,CASARSNEQFF,TGTGCCAGCGCCAGGAGTAATGAGCAGTTCTTC
TRBJ1-4,-,TRBV12-3/TRBV12-4,-,CASSLRRGGANEKLFF,TGTGCCAGCAGTTTGAGAAGGGGTGGTGCTAATGAAAAACTGTTTTTT
TRBJ2-3,-,TRBV25-1,-,CASRLFLREYF,TGTGCCAGCAGATTATTTTTGCGGGAGTATTTT
TRBJ2-6,-,TRBV6-2/TRBV6-3,-,CASSSFSRGTGANVLTF,TGTGCCAGCAGTTCCTTTAGTCGGGGTACAGGGGCCAACGTCCTGACTTTC
TRBJ1-5,TRBD1,TRBV4-3,-,CASSRRTGLYQPQHF,TGCGCCAGCAGCCGAAGGACAGGGCTTTATCAGCCCCAGCATTTT
TRBJ2-7,-,TRBV24-1,-,CATGRPGEYEQYF,TGTGCCACCGGACGACCGGGAGAGTACGAGCAGTACTTC
TRBJ2-5,TRBD2,TRBV12-3/TRBV12-4,few,CASSSPRRGAQETQYF,TGTGCCAGCAGCTCTCCCAGGCGGGGGGCTCAAGAGACCCAGTACTTC
TRBJ2-5,-,TRBV5-1,-,CASSLGLRTEETQYF,TGCGCCAGCAGCTTGGGTCTTCGGACAGAAGAGACCCAGTACTTC
TRBJ2-7,-,TRBV10-3,-,CAISQNDFDEQYF,TGTGCCATCAGCCAAAACGACTTTGACGAGCAGTACTTC
TRBJ2-5,-,TRBV5-1,-,CASSLERARETQYF,TGCGCCAGCAGCTTGGAAAGGGCAAGAGAGACCCAGTACTTC
TRBJ2-5,-,TRBV27,few,CASSPPWQETQYF,TGTGCCAGCAGTCCCCCGTGGCAAGAGACCCAGTACTTC
TRBJ1-1,TRBD1,TRBV19,-,CASSRDRKNTEAFF,TGTGCCAGTAGTAGGGACAGAAAGAACACTGAAGCTTTCTTT
TRBJ2-5,TRBD2,TRBV6-2/TRBV6-3,-,CASSYDSGGAKTQYF,TGTGCCAGCAGTTATGACAGCGGGGGGGCAAAGACCCAGTACTTC